This T cell receptor beta chain was documented in a study of blood T cells in healthy people across ages (dated by TCRdb to the mid-2010s). About the full investigation: In model experiments, template switching captured roughly one uniquely barcoded TCR beta cDNA molecule for every two T cells. Age-related changes in TCR beta repertoire diversity were measured in the study by deep sequencing normalized with unique cDNA molecular identifiers. Donors were grouped into four age groups: young (average about 15 years), middle-aged (39), aged (roughly 67) and long-lived (over 80). To avoid experimental bias, donors of different ages were randomly spread across the sequencing lanes. Using the same blood draw, the study looked at two additional independent replicas of 1 million unique cDNA reads for two donors, one aged 18 to 30 and the other aged 80 or older.

A note on this clonotype: Its binding antigen is unknown. The input lacks base qualities; no much larger clone sits a single base away.

Library generation was performed with 5' RACE. Reads for this sample came from an Illumina HiSeq 2500. A second PCR of about 6 to 12 cycles was run with a J-beta primer mix and a sample-barcoded 5' primer. A unique molecular identifier was introduced onto each TCR beta cDNA molecule by a template-switch 5' adaptor carrying 12 random nucleotides. Each sample yielded at least 3 million CDR3-containing paired-end reads. First-strand cDNA was synthesized from all RNA with the Mint cDNA synthesis kit, primed by a TRBC-specific oligonucleotide. Following uracil-DNA glycosylase treatment, all cDNA underwent a first 18-cycle PCR with the universal primers M1SS and BC2_uni_R. On the study's bioinformatics: Each sample was normalized by randomly selecting 1 million high-quality reads, each carrying a distinct molecular identifier. Instead of being binned into consensus sequences, reads with shared molecular identifiers were discarded. MiTCR, set to a Q25 quality threshold and the strictest error-elimination algorithm, was used for CDR3 identification, clonotype clustering and error correction. A nonparametric unseen species model with Euler transformation was used to estimate a lower bound on total TCR beta diversity. The public sequencing data were trimmed at Q25 with fastp and processed into clonotypes with MiXCR by TCRdb, which kept only in-frame beta chains. Each entry merges the rows of one CDR3 protein and shows their most common DNA and genes. These V and J calls originate from TCRdb's pipeline instead of the authors' own analysis. This sample comprises 800,000 to 900,000 distinct CDR3 sequences, 62% of them detected only once. The top ten hold about a quarter of the sample.

The roughly 39 donors, aged about 6 to 100 years, were systemically healthy Caucasian individuals from Russia. Roughly 11 milliliters of peripheral blood were drawn from each donor into EDTA-treated Vacutainer tubes. PBMCs were isolated by Ficoll-Paque density-gradient centrifugation, with at least 6.5 million obtained per sample. Total RNA was extracted from PBMCs with Trizol reagent, with at least 5 micrograms obtained per sample. For every donor, an aliquot of PBMCs went through flow cytometry to measure the percentages of naive CD45RAhigh/CD27high T cells. The germline V gene encodes CDR1 ENHRY and CDR2 SYGVKD. At the junction V is shortened by 6 bases and J by 2 bases; bases outside the gene matches: 7. Counted from cysteine to phenylalanine, this CDR3 has 15 amino acids. Only CDR3 DNA remains: 45 bases, in frame from the first base. Study-wide conclusions, independent of this receptor: Observed TCR beta diversity per million T cells fell roughly linearly with age, and a significant reduction was already apparent by age about 36. Bulk unsorted PBMC profiling prevented conclusive comparison of naive and antigen-experienced compartments. Estimates of total diversity from one million sequenced T cells were regarded as lower bounds and underestimates. The CMV infection status of donors was not known, potentially confounding age-related changes in expanded clonotypes. Compared with the aged group, more naive CD4+ T cells, fewer expanded clones and increased TCR diversity were shown by the long-lived group, suggesting age selection. The percentage of naive T cells measured by flow cytometry correlated strongly with observed TCR beta diversity.

The chain joins TRBV10-3 to TRBJ2-5; the junction holds 9 bases that match TRBD1. The TCR originated in a man under 40 in good health. The sequenced sample consisted of blood. The base sequence is TGTGCCATCAGGGCGGACAGGGGCAATCAAGAGACCCAGTACTTC. This translates into CAIRADRGNQETQYF.